The sequence of this TCR beta chain was determined in a study of T cells after yellow fever vaccination (dated by TCRdb to the late 2010s). In terms of the full investigation: The SMART-Seq v4 Ultra Low Input RNA kit was used to prepare libraries from fractions with low cell numbers. To track T-cell clones before and after primary and booster YFV17D yellow fever vaccination, bulk TCR alpha and beta repertoires were sequenced longitudinally. Two healthy male donors, one aged 18 to 30 and one aged 30 to 40 years, made up the cohort. Blood samples were taken at several timepoints before and after primary and secondary immunization, and bulk PBMC replicates and cell subsets were isolated. Points the paper makes about the study in general: Most clones expanded after primary vaccination were re-detected after the booster (96% of CD4 and around 86% of CD8), suggesting broad memory maintenance. Because the study included only a couple of donors, the extent to which the findings can be generalized is limited. Because abundant contaminating clonotypes from the bulk population could be contained in FACS-sorted repertoires, computational filtering was required. The secondary T-cell response was found to be weaker but faster than the primary response, with a peak reached on day 5 rather than on day 15. A small share of clonotypes was detected in both CD4 and CD8 compartments, with the overlap likely arising from convergent recombination.

TCRdb records Illumina NovaSeq 6000 as the sequencer. TCR cDNA was synthesized by 5'RACE template switching, through which a universal primer site and unique molecular identifiers were introduced. Priming of cDNA synthesis was performed from both the TCR alpha and TCR beta constant segments. Library amplification involved two PCR steps, and the second step added sample barcodes and sequencing adapters. Sequencing of libraries was done on Illumina HiSeq 2500 (2x100 bp) or NovaSeq (2x150 bp). Per the authors' processing: Demultiplexing of reads and collapsing into UMI consensus sequences were performed with MIGEC, and V(D)J alignment was carried out with MiXCR. Clonotypes responding to the vaccine were identified with edgeR on replicate PBMC samples, with the criteria of FDR below 0.01 and a log2 fold change above 5 up to day 15. Each bulk clonotype received a CD4 or CD8 identity based on whether the sequenced CD4 or CD8 repertoire contained that clonotype at higher abundance. TCRdb reanalyzed the raw reads on its own, using fastp at Q25 for trimming and MiXCR for clone calling, and kept in-frame beta chains. Under each unique CDR3 protein, matching rows form one entry showing the most common genes and DNA. TCRdb assigned the V and J calls; the authors' analysis was not used. This sample has some 250,000 distinct CDR3 sequences in its table, and approximately 3.8% of those were observed once. Roughly a fifth of the sample belongs to the ten largest clones.

The meaning of the sample's treatment or condition label: live attenuated yellow fever vaccine strain. At each blood-draw timepoint, two biological replicates of bulk PBMCs were obtained. PBMCs were isolated from peripheral blood using a standard Ficoll-Paque protocol. TriZol was used to extract RNA from bulk PBMCs, from CD4 and CD8 fractions, and from dextramer-positive and dextramer-negative fractions. Regarding this clonotype: The target of this receptor is not known. No quality values exist for individual bases; no much larger clone is one base distant.

The TCR sequence derives from a man between 18 and 29 years old who received the YFV17D yellow fever vaccine. Sequencing used PBMCs, obtained 15 days after the yellow fever booster vaccination.

CDR3 loop: CSVRNTEAFF. In nucleotides, the sequence is TGCAGCGTTCGGAACACTGAAGCTTTCTTT. Rearrangement joined TRBV29-1 to TRBJ1-1; there is no confident call for the D gene. Inclusive of the bounding cysteine and phenylalanine, the CDR3 is 10 residues long. Solely the CDR3 DNA is kept, with 30 bases framed from the first base. CDR1 SQVTM and CDR2 ANQGSEA are derived from the germline V gene. V lost 5 bases and J lost 1 base; the stretch between them is 2 bases long.